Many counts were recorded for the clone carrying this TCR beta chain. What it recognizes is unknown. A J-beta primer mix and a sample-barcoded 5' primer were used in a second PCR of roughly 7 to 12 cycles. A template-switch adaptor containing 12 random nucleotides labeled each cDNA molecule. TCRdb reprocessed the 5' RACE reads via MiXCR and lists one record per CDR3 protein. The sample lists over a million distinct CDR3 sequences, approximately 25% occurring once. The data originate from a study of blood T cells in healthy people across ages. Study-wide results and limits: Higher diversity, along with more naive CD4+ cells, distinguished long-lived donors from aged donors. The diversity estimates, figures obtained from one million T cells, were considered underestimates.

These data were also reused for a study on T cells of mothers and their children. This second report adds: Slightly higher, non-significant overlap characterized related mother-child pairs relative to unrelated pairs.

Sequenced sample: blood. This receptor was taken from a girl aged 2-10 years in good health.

CDR3 nucleotides: TGTGCCAGCAGCCCCCCCTCTGGGGCCAACGTCCTGACTTTC. Its protein is CASSPPSGANVLTF. The chain is built from TRBV7-9 and TRBJ2-6; no clear D gene. The CDR3 covers 14 residues. Trimming took 5 bases from V and 0 from J, leaving 5 bases between them. Germline V gene sequence: CDR1 SEHNR, CDR2 FQNEAQ (reference sequence).